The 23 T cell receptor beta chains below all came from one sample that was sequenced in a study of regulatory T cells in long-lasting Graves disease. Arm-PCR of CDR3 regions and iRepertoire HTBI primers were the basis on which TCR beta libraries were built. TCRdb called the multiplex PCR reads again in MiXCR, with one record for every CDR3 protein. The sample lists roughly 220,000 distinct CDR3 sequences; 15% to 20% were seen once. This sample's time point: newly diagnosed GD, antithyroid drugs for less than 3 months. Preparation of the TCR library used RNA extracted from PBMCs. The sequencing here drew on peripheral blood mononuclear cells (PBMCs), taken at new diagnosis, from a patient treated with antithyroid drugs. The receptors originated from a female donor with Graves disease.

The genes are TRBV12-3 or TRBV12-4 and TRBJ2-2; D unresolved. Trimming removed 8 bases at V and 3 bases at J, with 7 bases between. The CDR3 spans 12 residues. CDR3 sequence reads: CASPGYTGELFF. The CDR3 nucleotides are TGTGCCAGCCCTGGATACACCGGGGAGCTGTTTTTT.

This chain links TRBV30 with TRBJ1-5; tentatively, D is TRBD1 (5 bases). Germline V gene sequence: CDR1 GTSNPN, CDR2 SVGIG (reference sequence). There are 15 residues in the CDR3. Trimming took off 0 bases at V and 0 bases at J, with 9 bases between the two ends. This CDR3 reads CAWSVGDSSNQPQHF. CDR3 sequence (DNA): TGTGCCTGGAGTGTAGGGGATTCTAGCAATCAGCCCCAGCATTTT.

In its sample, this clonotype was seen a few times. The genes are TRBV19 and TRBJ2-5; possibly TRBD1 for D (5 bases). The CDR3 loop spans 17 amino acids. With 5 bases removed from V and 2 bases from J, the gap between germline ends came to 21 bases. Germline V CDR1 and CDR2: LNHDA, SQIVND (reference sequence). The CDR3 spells CASSPQRGRNDQETQYF. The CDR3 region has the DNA TGTGCCAGTAGTCCTCAAAGGGGCCGGAACGATCAAGAGACCCAGTACTTC.

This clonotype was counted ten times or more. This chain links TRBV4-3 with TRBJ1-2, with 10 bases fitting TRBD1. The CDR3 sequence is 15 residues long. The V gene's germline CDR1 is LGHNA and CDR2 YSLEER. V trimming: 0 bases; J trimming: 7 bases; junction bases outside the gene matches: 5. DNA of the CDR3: TGCGCCAGCAGCCAAGAGACAGGGGGCGGGTCTGGCTACACCTTC. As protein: CASSQETGGGSGYTF.

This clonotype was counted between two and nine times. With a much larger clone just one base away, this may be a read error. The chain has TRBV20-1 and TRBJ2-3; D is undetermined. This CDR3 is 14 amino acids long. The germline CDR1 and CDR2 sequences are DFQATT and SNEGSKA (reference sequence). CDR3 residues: CSARVGSYTDTHYF. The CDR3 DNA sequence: TGCAGTGCTAGGGTTGGCTCGTACACAGATACGCACTATTTT.

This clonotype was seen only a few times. The CDR3 DNA reads as TGCAGTGCTAGACGACTAGCGTTGAGCTCCTACGAGCAGTACTTC. As protein: CSARRLALSSYEQYF. The rearrangement uses TRBV20-1 and TRBJ2-7, with 8 bases matching TRBD2. Germline CDR1 reads DFQATT; CDR2 reads SNEGSKA (reference sequence). This CDR3 comprises 15 residues. The J segment lost 0 bases and the V segment lost 2 bases, leaving 6 bases of the junction unmatched.

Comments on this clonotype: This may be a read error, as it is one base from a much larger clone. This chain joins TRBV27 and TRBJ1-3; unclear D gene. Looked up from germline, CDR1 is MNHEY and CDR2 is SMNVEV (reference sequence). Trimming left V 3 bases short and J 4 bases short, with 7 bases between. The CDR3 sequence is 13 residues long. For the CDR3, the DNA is TGTGCCAGCAGTTTTTGTGAGGGAAACACCATATATTTT. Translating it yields CASSFCEGNTIYF.

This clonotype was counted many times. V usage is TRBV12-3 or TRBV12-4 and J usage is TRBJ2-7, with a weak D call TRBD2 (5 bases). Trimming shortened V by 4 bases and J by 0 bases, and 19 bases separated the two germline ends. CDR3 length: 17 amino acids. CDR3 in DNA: TGTGCCAGCAGTTCCTCTAATCCCTCACTAGTCTCCTACGAGCAGTACTTC. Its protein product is CASSSSNPSLVSYEQYF.

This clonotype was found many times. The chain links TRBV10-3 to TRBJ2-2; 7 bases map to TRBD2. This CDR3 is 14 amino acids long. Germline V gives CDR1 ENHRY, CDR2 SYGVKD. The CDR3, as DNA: TGTTCCAGCGGGAATACTATGAACACCGGGGAGCTGTTTTTT. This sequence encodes CSSGNTMNTGELFF.

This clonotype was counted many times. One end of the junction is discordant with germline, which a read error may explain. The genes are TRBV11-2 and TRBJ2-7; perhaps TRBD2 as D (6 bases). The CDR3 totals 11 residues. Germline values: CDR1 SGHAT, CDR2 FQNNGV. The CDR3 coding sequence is TGTGCCAGCAGTCAAGCCTGGGAGGCGTCCTTC. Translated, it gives CASSQAWEASF.

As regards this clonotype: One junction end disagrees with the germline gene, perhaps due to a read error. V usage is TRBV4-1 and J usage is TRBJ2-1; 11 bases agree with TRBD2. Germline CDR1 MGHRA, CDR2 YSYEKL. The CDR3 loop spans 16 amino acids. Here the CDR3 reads CASSHPTSGDGHEQFF. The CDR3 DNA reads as TGTGCCAGCAGCCATCCGACTAGCGGGGATGGGCATGAGCAGTTCTTC.

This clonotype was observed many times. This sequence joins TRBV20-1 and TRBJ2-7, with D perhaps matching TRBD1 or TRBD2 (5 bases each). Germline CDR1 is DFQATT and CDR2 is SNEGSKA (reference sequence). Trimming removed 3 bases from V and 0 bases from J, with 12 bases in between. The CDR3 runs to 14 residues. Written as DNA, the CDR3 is TGCAGTGCTAGTATGGGGGTTCCCTCCTACGAGCAGTACTTC. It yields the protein CSASMGVPSYEQYF.

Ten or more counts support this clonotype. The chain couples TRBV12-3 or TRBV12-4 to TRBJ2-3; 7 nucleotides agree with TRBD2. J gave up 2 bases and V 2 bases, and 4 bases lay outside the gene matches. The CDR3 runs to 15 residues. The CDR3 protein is CASSLYSGYTDTQYF. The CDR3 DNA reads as TGTGCCAGCAGTTTATATAGCGGGTACACAGATACGCAGTATTTT.

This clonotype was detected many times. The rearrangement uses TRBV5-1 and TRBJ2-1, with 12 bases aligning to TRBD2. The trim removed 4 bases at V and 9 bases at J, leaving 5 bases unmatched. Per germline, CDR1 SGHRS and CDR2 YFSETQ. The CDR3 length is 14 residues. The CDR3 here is CASSMTSGSVEQFF. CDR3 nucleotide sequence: TGCGCCAGCAGCATGACTAGCGGGAGTGTTGAGCAGTTCTTC.

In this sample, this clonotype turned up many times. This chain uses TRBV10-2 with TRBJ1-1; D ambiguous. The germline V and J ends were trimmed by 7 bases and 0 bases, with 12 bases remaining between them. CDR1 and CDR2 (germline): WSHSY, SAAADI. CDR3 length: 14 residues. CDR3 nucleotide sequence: TGCGCCAGCAAAATCGGGGAAATGAACACTGAAGCTTTCTTT. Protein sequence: CASKIGEMNTEAFF.

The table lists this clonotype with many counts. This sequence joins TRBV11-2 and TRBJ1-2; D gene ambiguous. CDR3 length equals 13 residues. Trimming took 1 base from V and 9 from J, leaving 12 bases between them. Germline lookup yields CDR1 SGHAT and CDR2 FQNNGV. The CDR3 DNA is TGTGCCAGCAGCTTAGGCGTCCTTCAGAGCTACACCTTC. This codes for CASSLGVLQSYTF.

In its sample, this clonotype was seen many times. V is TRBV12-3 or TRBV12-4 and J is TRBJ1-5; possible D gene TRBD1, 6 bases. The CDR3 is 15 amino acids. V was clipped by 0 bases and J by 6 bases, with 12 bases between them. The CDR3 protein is CASSLAAGASQPQHF. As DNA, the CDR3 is TGTGCCAGCAGTTTAGCGGCAGGGGCAAGTCAGCCCCAGCATTTT.

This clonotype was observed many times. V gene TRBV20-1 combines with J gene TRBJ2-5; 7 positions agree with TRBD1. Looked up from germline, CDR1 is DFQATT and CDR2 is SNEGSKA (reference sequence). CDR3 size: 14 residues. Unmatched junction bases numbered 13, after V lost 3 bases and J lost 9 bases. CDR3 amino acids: CSASASDRSRAQYF. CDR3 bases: TGCAGTGCTAGCGCTTCGGACAGGTCTCGGGCCCAGTACTTC.

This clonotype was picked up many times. CDR3 nucleotide sequence: TGCAGTGCTAGCCCCAGGGCCGAGGCCTACGAGCAGTACTTC. It yields the protein CSASPRAEAYEQYF. The J gene is TRBJ2-7, the V gene TRBV20-1; tentative D call: TRBD1 (5 bases). V shed 3 bases and J shed 2 bases, with 14 bases lying between them. The CDR3 runs 14 residues. Germline V CDR1 and CDR2: DFQATT, SNEGSKA (reference sequence).

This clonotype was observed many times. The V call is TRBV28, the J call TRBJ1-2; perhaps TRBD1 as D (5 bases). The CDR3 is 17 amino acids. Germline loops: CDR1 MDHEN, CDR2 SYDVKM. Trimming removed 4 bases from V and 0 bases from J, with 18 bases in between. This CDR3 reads CASSSSTLHRTNYGYTF. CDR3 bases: TGTGCCAGCAGTTCGTCGACACTCCACAGGACTAACTATGGCTACACCTTC.

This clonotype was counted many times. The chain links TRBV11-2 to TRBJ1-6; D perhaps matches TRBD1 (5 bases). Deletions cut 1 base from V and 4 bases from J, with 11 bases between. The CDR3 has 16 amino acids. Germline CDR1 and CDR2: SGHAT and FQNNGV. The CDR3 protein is CASSLGLGGYNSPLHF. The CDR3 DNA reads TGTGCCAGCAGCTTAGGCTTGGGGGGGTATAATTCACCCCTCCACTTT.

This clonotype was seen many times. The CDR3, as DNA: TGTGCCAGCAGTGAAGCGCTCAGGGGCGGCTACACCTTC. The encoded protein is CASSEALRGGYTF. This chain connects TRBV6-1 to TRBJ1-2; weak D call: TRBD1 (6 bases). The germline V and J ends were trimmed by 0 bases and 8 bases, with 10 bases remaining between them. The CDR3 has 13 amino acids. The germline V gene encodes CDR1 MNHNS and CDR2 SASEGT.

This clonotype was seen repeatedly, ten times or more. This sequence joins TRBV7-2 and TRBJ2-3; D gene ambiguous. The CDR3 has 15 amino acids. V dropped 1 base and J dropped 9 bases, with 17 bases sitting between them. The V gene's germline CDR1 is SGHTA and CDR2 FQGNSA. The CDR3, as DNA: TGTGCCAGCAGCTTAGAAGCCTCCTATTTGGGCACGCAGTATTTT. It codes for CASSLEASYLGTQYF.